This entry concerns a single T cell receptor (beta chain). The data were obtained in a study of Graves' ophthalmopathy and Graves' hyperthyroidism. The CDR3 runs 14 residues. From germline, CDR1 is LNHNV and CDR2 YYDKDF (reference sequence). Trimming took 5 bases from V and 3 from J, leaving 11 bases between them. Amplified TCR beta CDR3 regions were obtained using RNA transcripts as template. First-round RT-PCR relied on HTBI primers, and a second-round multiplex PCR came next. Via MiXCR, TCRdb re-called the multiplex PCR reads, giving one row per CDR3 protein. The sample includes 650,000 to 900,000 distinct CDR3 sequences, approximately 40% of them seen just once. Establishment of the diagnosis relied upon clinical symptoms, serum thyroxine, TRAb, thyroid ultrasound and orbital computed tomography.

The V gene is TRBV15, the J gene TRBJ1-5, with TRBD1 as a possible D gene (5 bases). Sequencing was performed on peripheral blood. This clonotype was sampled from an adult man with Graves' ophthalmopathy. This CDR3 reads CATSEGADNQPQHF. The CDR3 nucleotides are TGTGCCACCAGCGAAGGGGCGGACAATCAGCCCCAGCATTTT.